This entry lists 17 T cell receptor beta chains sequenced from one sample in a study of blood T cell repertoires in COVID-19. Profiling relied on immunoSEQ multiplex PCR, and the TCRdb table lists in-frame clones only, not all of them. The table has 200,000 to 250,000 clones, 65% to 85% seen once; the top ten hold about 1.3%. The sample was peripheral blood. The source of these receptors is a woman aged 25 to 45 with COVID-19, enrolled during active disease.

The CDR3 coding sequence is TGTGCCAGCAGCTTAACTGGGGGCGCTTTCTACGAGCAGTACTTC. Translation gives CASSLTGGAFYEQYF. The chain is built from TRBV5-8 and TRBJ2-7, with D possibly TRBD1 on 6 matching bases. The CDR3 contains 15 residues. The ends were cut back, 2 bases at V and 3 bases at J, with 15 bases in the middle. CDR1 is SGHTS and CDR2 is YDEGEE in the germline V gene.

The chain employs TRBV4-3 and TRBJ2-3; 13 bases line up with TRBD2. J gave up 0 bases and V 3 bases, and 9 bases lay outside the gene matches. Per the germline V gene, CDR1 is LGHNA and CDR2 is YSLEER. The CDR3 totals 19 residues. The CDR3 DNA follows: TGCGCCAGCAGCCACCGACTAGCGGGGGGCACACTAAGCACAGATACGCAGTATTTT. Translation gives CASSHRLAGGTLSTDTQYF.

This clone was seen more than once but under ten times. The CDR3 sequence: CASSLSGLQPQHF. DNA of the CDR3: TGTGCCAGCAGCTTGTCAGGGCTTCAGCCCCAGCATTTT. The chain joins TRBV7-2 to TRBJ1-5; TRBD1 might be the D (5 bases). The V end was cut by 3 bases, the J end by 6 bases, with 9 bases between. CDR3 length: 13 residues. CDR1 is SGHTA, CDR2 FQGNSA, per germline.

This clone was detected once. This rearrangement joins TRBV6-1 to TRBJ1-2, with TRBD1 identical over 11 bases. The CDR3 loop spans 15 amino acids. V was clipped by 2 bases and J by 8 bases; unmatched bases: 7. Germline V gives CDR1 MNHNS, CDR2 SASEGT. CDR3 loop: CASSEWEDRGQGYTF. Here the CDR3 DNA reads TGTGCCAGCAGTGAATGGGAGGACAGGGGGCAAGGCTACACCTTC.

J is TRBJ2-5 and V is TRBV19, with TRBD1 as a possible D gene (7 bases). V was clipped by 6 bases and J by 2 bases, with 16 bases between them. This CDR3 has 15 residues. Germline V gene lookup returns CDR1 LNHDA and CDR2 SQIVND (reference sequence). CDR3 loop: CASSSTTGRQETQYF. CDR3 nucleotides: TGTGCCAGTAGCTCCACGACAGGGAGGCAAGAGACCCAGTACTTC.

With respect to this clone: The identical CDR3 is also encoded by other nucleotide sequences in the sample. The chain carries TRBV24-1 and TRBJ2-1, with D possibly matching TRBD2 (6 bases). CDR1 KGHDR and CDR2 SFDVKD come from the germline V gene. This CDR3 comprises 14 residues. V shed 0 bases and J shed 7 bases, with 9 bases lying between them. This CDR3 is CATSDLRGSNEQFF. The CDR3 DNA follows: TGTGCCACCAGTGATTTGCGGGGGAGTAATGAGCAGTTCTTC.

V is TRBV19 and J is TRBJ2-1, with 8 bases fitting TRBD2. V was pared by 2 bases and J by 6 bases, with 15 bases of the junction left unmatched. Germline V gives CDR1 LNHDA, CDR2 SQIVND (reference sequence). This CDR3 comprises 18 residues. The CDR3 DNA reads TGTGCCAGTAGTATACGGGGGAGGTTGACTAGCGAAAGCAATGAGCAGTTCTTC. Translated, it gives CASSIRGRLTSESNEQFF.

CDR3 sequence reads: CASMNRVEGYF. The CDR3 nucleotides read TGTGCCAGCATGAACAGGGTCGAAGGATATTTT. This chain uses TRBV2 with TRBJ1-3, with a possible D match to TRBD1 (6 bases). CDR3 length: 11 residues. Trimming took 7 bases from V and 15 from J, leaving 16 bases between them. Per the germline V gene, CDR1 is SNHLY and CDR2 is FYNNEI.

CDR3 sequence (DNA): TGTGCCAGCAGCTTAGACGCAGGGAATCAGCCCCAGCATTTT. It translates to CASSLDAGNQPQHF. The V call is TRBV7-2, the J call TRBJ1-5; perhaps TRBD1 as D (5 bases). The V end lost 1 base, the J end lost 4 bases, and 8 bases lay between the germline ends. Germline CDR1 reads SGHTA; CDR2 reads FQGNSA. The CDR3 is 14 residues long.

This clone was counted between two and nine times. The CDR3 loop is CASSFLSPDSNYGYTF. CDR3 DNA sequence: TGTGCCAGCAGCTTCCTTTCCCCGGACAGTAACTATGGCTACACCTTC. The chain is built from TRBV5-4 and TRBJ1-2, with a possible D match to TRBD1 (6 bases). V shed 2 bases and J shed 1 base, with 15 bases lying between them. The CDR3 spans 16 residues. CDR1 and CDR2 (germline): SGHNT, YYREEE (reference sequence).

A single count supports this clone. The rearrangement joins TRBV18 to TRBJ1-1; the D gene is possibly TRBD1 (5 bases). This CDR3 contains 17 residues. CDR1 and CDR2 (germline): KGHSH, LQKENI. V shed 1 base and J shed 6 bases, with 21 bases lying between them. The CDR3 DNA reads TGTGCCAGCTCACCACTACACTCAGGGTTAGGAATCGCTGAAGCTTTCTTT. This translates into CASSPLHSGLGIAEAFF.

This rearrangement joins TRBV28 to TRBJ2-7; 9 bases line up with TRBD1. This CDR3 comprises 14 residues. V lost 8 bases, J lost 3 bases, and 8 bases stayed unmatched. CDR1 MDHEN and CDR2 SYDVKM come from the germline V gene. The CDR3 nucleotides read TGTGCCAGCGAACCTGGGACAGGGAGCTACGAGCAGTACTTC. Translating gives CASEPGTGSYEQYF.

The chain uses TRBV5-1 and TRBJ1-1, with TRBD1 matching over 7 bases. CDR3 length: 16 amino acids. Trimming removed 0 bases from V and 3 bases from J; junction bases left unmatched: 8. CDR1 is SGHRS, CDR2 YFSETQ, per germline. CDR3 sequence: CASSLGDSWGDTEAFF. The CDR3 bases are TGCGCCAGCAGCTTGGGGGACAGCTGGGGGGACACTGAAGCTTTCTTT.

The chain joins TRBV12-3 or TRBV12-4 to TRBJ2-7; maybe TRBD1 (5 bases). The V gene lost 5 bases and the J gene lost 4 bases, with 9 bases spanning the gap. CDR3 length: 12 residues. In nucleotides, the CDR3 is TGTGCCAGCAGTCCGTACAGGTACGAGCAGTACTTC. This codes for CASSPYRYEQYF.

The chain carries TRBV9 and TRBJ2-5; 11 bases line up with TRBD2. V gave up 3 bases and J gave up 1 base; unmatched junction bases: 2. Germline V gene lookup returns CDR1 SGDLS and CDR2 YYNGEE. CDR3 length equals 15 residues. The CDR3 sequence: CASSAGLAGQETQYF. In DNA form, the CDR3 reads TGTGCCAGCAGCGCTGGACTAGCGGGCCAAGAGACCCAGTACTTC.

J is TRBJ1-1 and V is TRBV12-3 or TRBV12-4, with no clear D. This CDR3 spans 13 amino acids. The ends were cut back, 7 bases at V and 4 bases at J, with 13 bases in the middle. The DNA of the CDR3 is TGTGCCAGCACCATCGGGATTAGCACTGAAGCTTTCTTT. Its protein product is CASTIGISTEAFF.

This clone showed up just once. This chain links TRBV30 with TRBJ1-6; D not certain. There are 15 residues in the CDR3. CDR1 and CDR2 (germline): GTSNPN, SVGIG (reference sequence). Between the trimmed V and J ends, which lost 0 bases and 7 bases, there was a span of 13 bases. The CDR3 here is CAWSVQLISNSPLHF. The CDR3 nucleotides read TGTGCCTGGAGTGTACAGTTAATCTCCAATTCACCCCTCCACTTT.